This T cell receptor (beta chain) derives from a study of cytomegalovirus exposure and HLA in healthy donors. Primers included in the PCR were 60 Vbeta and 13 Jbeta primers. Generated by immunoSEQ multiplex PCR, the TCRdb table keeps only in-frame clones and is missing some. Recorded for this sample: tens of thousands of clones. The CDR3 is 15 amino acids. CDR1 SEHNR and CDR2 FQNEAQ come from the germline V gene (reference sequence). V was trimmed by 5 bases and J by 0 bases, leaving 11 bases between them. This chain links TRBV7-9 with TRBJ1-3; TRBD1 is a possible D gene (6 bases). This clonotype originated in a male donor in good health and CMV-seronegative. What was sequenced was PBMCs. In DNA form, the CDR3 reads TGTGCCAGCAGCCTACAACAGGGCTCTGGAAACACCATATATTTT. This encodes CASSLQQGSGNTIYF. The whole variable domain, filled in from reference TRBV7-9 and TRBJ1-3, reads DTGVSQNPRHKITKRGQNVTFRCDPISEHNRLYWYRQTLGQGPEFLTYFQNEAQLEKSRLLSDRFSAERPKGSFSTLEIQRTEQGDSAMYLCASSLQQGSGNTIYFGEGSWLTVV.